The 24 T cell receptor beta chains below come from one sample, sequenced in a study of cytomegalovirus exposure and HLA in healthy donors. The PCR contained 60 Vbeta and 13 Jbeta primers. Generated by immunoSEQ multiplex PCR, the TCRdb table keeps only in-frame clones and is missing some. The table lists 310,000 or so clones, about 87% of them singletons, with around 2.1% in the top ten. The sample comprised PBMCs. These receptors came from a woman aged 18-29 years in good health and CMV-seronegative.

The chain recombines TRBV6-1 with TRBJ2-5; D perhaps matches TRBD1 (5 bases). Germline CDR1 is MNHNS and CDR2 is SASEGT. V shed 1 base and J shed 4 bases, with 10 bases lying between them. This CDR3 is built from 14 residues. The CDR3 region has the DNA TGTGCCAGCAGTGAAGGTCGCAGGGTAGAGACCCAGTACTTC. This codes for CASSEGRRVETQYF.

The genes are TRBV7-2 and TRBJ2-7, with TRBD2 identical over 7 bases. J gave up 3 bases and V 8 bases, and 16 bases lay outside the gene matches. The CDR3 extends over 16 amino acids. Germline assignment: CDR1 SGHTA and CDR2 FQGNSA. CDR3 sequence: CASRGVGGEGSYEQYF. The CDR3 DNA reads TGTGCCAGCCGCGGAGTGGGCGGGGAGGGCAGCTACGAGCAGTACTTC.

Notes on this clone: The same CDR3 arises from other DNA sequences in this sample as well. The CDR3 loop is CASSLRSKGLAGYTQYF. The CDR3 DNA reads TGTGCCAGCAGCTTAAGAAGTAAAGGACTGGCGGGTTATACGCAGTATTTT. The gene calls are TRBV11-2 and TRBJ2-3; D may be TRBD2 (5 bases). Germline V gene data show CDR1 as SGHAT and CDR2 as FQNNGV. The CDR3 contains 17 residues. Trimming left V 2 bases short and J 7 bases short, with 22 bases between. Complete variable domain (other parts from reference TRBV11-2 and TRBJ2-3): EAGVAQSPRYKIIEKRQSVAFWCNPISGHATLYWYQQILGQGPKLLIQFQNNGVVDDSQLPKDRFSAERLKGVDSTLKIQPAKLEDSAVYLCASSLRSKGLAGYTQYFGPGTRLTVL.

This chain joins TRBV27 and TRBJ2-5, with TRBD2 identical over 11 bases. Germline V gene sequence: CDR1 MNHEY, CDR2 SMNVEV (reference sequence). After removal of 4 bases from V and 11 bases from J, the junction contained 9 bases not matched to a gene. The CDR3 has 14 residues. The CDR3 nucleotides read TGTGCCAGCAGTTCACTAGCGGGGGTCTATGAGCAGTACTTC. Residues: CASSSLAGVYEQYF.

The V and J genes are TRBV29-1 and TRBJ1-1; the D is unclear. This CDR3 comprises 13 residues. V was trimmed by 5 bases and J by 3 bases, leaving 13 bases between them. The germline gives CDR1 SQVTM, CDR2 ANQGSEA. The CDR3 reads CSVSRGRDTEAFF. CDR3 DNA sequence: TGCAGCGTTTCTCGGGGTCGAGACACTGAAGCTTTCTTT.

This rearrangement joins TRBV30 to TRBJ2-1; D not resolved. The CDR3 is 11 residues long. V was cut by 3 bases and J by 4 bases, with 4 bases left in between. The germline CDR1 and CDR2 sequences are GTSNPN and SVGIG (reference sequence). For the CDR3, the DNA is TGTGCCTGGAGACGGTACAATGAGCAGTTCTTC. This gives the protein CAWRRYNEQFF.

This clone is a singleton in its sample. The gene calls are TRBV5-3 and TRBJ2-7, with D perhaps matching TRBD1 (5 bases). TRBV5-3 is filed as an ORF, its function uncertain. The CDR3 has 19 amino acids. Between the trimmed V and J ends, which lost 0 bases and 2 bases, there was a span of 24 bases. The CDR3 here is CARSLAAKDSLQITYEQYF. CDR3 sequence (DNA): TGTGCCAGAAGCTTGGCCGCAAAAGACAGCCTCCAAATAACCTACGAGCAGTACTTC.

This chain joins TRBV7-9 and TRBJ1-3; tentative D call: TRBD1 (5 bases). V was pared by 5 bases and J by 6 bases, with 11 bases between. Germline V CDR1 and CDR2: SEHNR, FQNEAQ (reference sequence). The CDR3 is made up of 13 amino acids. CDR3 protein: CASSLGTVNTIYF. Written as DNA, the CDR3 is TGTGCCAGCAGCCTCGGGACTGTAAACACCATATATTTT.

The CDR3 DNA reads as TGTGCCAGCAGTTACGGGGGAGGAAGCCAAGAGACCCAGTACTTC. Translating it yields CASSYGGGSQETQYF. The chain uses TRBV6-5 and TRBJ2-5; TRBD2 is a possible D gene (6 bases). The CDR3 consists of 15 residues. Germline CDR1 and CDR2: MNHEY and SVGAGI. V was cut by 2 bases and J by 1 base, with 11 bases left in between.

The V and J genes are TRBV9 and TRBJ1-3; D is perhaps TRBD1 (5 bases). CDR3 size: 16 residues. V was clipped by 4 bases and J by 2 bases, with 16 bases between them. CDR1 SGDLS and CDR2 YYNGEE come from the germline V gene. CDR3 residues: CASSPGGTGAGNTIYF. CDR3 nucleotides: TGTGCCAGCAGCCCTGGGGGGACGGGGGCTGGAAACACCATATATTTT.

This clone was seen more than once but under ten times. CDR3 DNA: TGCGCCAGCAGCTTAAGAGGCGGCTACACCTTC. Protein: CASSLRGGYTF. This chain uses TRBV5-1 with TRBJ1-2; D gene uncertain. Germline CDR1 is SGHRS and CDR2 is YFSETQ. CDR3 length: 11 residues. V lost 2 bases, J lost 8 bases, and 7 bases lay in between.

V gene TRBV5-4 combines with J gene TRBJ2-5; D possibly corresponds to TRBD2 (6 bases). V lost 4 bases to trimming and J lost 1 base, with 17 bases between them. Germline V CDR1 and CDR2: SGHNT, YYREEE (reference sequence). The CDR3 loop spans 16 amino acids. The CDR3 loop reads CASSHPSGTGQETQYF. In DNA form, the CDR3 reads TGTGCCAGCAGCCATCCATCGGGGACTGGCCAAGAGACCCAGTACTTC.

The V call is TRBV9, the J call TRBJ1-1; a possible D gene is TRBD1 (5 bases). V was clipped by 4 bases and J by 9 bases, with 19 bases between them. CDR3 length: 14 residues. In germline, CDR1 is SGDLS, CDR2 YYNGEE. The CDR3 DNA reads TGTGCCAGCAGCCGCGGAGGGGATGGGTGGCAAGCTTTCTTT. Protein sequence: CASSRGGDGWQAFF.

The chain uses TRBV5-1 and TRBJ1-4; 7 positions match TRBD1. With 4 bases clipped from V and 0 bases from J, the junction kept 3 bases outside the gene matches. Looked up from germline, CDR1 is SGHRS and CDR2 is YFSETQ. CDR3 size: 15 residues. CDR3 nucleotides: TGCGCCAGCAGCCAAACAGGGGCAACTAATGAAAAACTGTTTTTT. This gives the protein CASSQTGATNEKLFF.

The chain employs TRBV27 and TRBJ1-2; the match to TRBD1 covers 7 bases. Germline values: CDR1 MNHEY, CDR2 SMNVEV (reference sequence). Trimming removed 3 bases from V and 2 bases from J; junction bases left unmatched: 6. The CDR3 length is 15 residues. The CDR3 nucleotides read TGTGCCAGCAGTTTTGGTCAGACAGGGAACTATGGCTACACCTTC. This encodes CASSFGQTGNYGYTF.

V gene TRBV18 combines with J gene TRBJ1-1; D is unclear. The CDR3 has 14 amino acids. Trimming left V 5 bases short and J 1 base short, with 11 bases between. CDR1 is KGHSH, CDR2 LQKENI, per germline. The CDR3 loop is CASSDGIGNTEAFF. DNA for the CDR3: TGTGCCAGCTCAGACGGGATTGGGAACACTGAAGCTTTCTTT. Variable domain in full (rest from reference TRBV18 and TRBJ1-1): NAGVMQNPRHLVRRRGQEARLRCSPMKGHSHVYWYRQLPEEGLKFMVYLQKENIIDESGMPKERFSAEFPKEGPSILRIQQVVRGDSAAYFCASSDGIGNTEAFFGQGTRLTVV.

This clone appeared a single time. CDR3 sequence reads: CASSPEAGTYEQYF. CDR3 bases: TGCGCCAGCAGCCCCGAAGCCGGTACCTACGAGCAGTACTTC. The chain couples TRBV5-1 to TRBJ2-7, with no clear D. Trimming cost V 4 bases and J 2 bases, with 13 bases left between them. The CDR3 length is 14 residues. Germline lookup yields CDR1 SGHRS and CDR2 YFSETQ.

The chain uses TRBV21-1 and TRBJ1-5; TRBD1, the table's D call, was not compared with the DNA. TRBV21-1 corresponds to a pseudogene. This CDR3 has 17 amino acids. CDR3 in DNA: TGTGCCAGCAGCAAAACGAAGGGGGATGTCAGCAATCAGCCCCAGCATTTT. This sequence encodes CASSKTKGDVSNQPQHF.

The chain couples TRBV7-2 to TRBJ2-3; D is unresolved. The germline V gene encodes CDR1 SGHTA and CDR2 FQGNSA. This CDR3 has 14 residues. Trimming removed 2 bases from V and 3 bases from J, with 9 bases in between. DNA for the CDR3: TGTGCCAGCAGCTTAATTTTGAGAACAGATACGCAGTATTTT. Residues: CASSLILRTDTQYF.

The J gene is TRBJ1-1, the V gene TRBV7-9; weak D call: TRBD1 (5 bases). CDR3 size: 15 residues. The V end was cut by 5 bases, the J end by 1 base, with 14 bases between. The germline CDR1 and CDR2 sequences are SEHNR and FQNEAQ (reference sequence). The CDR3 sequence: CASSPLEGQNTEAFF. CDR3 nucleotides: TGTGCCAGCAGCCCTCTAGAAGGACAGAACACTGAAGCTTTCTTT. Combining the CDR3 with reference TRBV7-9 and TRBJ1-1 gives the whole variable domain DTGVSQNPRHKITKRGQNVTFRCDPISEHNRLYWYRQTLGQGPEFLTYFQNEAQLEKSRLLSDRFSAERPKGSFSTLEIQRTEQGDSAMYLCASSPLEGQNTEAFFGQGTRLTVV.

The CDR3 sequence is CASRTSGGRGDTQYF. The CDR3 nucleotides are TGCGCCAGCCGGACTAGCGGGGGGCGGGGGGATACGCAGTATTTT. The V and J genes are TRBV5-1 and TRBJ2-3, with TRBD2 identical over 14 bases. The CDR3 runs to 15 residues. CDR1 SGHRS and CDR2 YFSETQ come from the germline V gene. With 7 bases clipped from V and 6 bases from J, the junction kept 7 bases outside the gene matches.

The chain combines TRBV9 with TRBJ2-3, with D possibly being TRBD2 (6 bases). Trimming removed 0 bases at V and 4 bases at J, with 9 bases between. Germline assignment: CDR1 SGDLS and CDR2 YYNGEE. CDR3 length: 14 amino acids. The DNA of the CDR3 is TGTGCCAGCAGCGTAGGGCCGGGGGCAGATACGCAGTATTTT. Amino acid sequence: CASSVGPGADTQYF.

V and J are TRBV21-1 and TRBJ1-6; TRBD1, the D gene given by the table, was not confirmed from the DNA. TRBV21-1 is given as a pseudogene. This CDR3 comprises 10 residues. The CDR3 region has the DNA TGTGCCAGCAGCAGCAGAAACCTCCACTTT. Translated: CASSSRNLHF.

The chain uses TRBV4-2 and TRBJ2-1; 10 bases agree with TRBD2. V gave up 1 base and J gave up 6 bases; unmatched junction bases: 3. This CDR3 has 15 residues. Germline assignment: CDR1 LGHNA and CDR2 YNFKEQ. CDR3 in amino acids: CASSQVAGGPNEQFF. As DNA, the CDR3 is TGTGCCAGCAGCCAAGTAGCGGGGGGTCCCAATGAGCAGTTCTTC.